Listed below are T cell receptor beta chains from one sample, sequenced in a study of blood T cell repertoires in COVID-19. TCRdb keeps only in-frame clones here, not all; method: immunoSEQ multiplex PCR. The sample contains a few hundred thousand clones, 86% of which appear only once. The sequenced sample was peripheral blood. These receptors came from a woman under 40 with active or convalescent COVID-19. Both conserved end residues are part of each CDR3. D genes are given only for firm matches. The size of a clone is reported for some rows only, either as once, few or many, or as a class for expanded clones.

J | V | size | D | CDR3 | DNA
TRBJ2-5 | TRBV7-2 | . | TRBD2 | CASSFLAGGPETQYF | TGTGCCAGCAGCTTTCTAGCGGGGGGGCCAGAGACCCAGTACTTC
TRBJ2-5 | TRBV7-3 | once | TRBD2 | CASSSGGTPSETQYF | TGTGCCAGCAGCTCCGGGGGGACCCCTTCAGAGACCCAGTACTTC
TRBJ2-1 | TRBV5-1 | . | TRBD2 | CASSELAGAMGFF | TGCGCCAGCAGCGAACTAGCGGGGGCCATGGGGTTCTTC
TRBJ1-4 | TRBV7-2 | . | TRBD1 | CASSLGGTGGGEKLFF | TGTGCCAGCAGCTTAGGCGGGACAGGGGGAGGTGAAAAACTGTTTTTT
TRBJ1-1 | TRBV7-2 | . | . | CASSPGGGLDNTEAFF | TGTGCCAGCAGCCCGGGCGGGGGACTAGATAACACTGAAGCTTTCTTT
TRBJ2-2 | TRBV9 | . | . | CASSVGPTGPTGELFF | TGTGCCAGCAGCGTAGGTCCTACAGGCCCCACCGGGGAGCTGTTTTTT
TRBJ1-1 | TRBV18 | once | TRBD1 | CASSPRTGLSTEAFF | TGTGCCAGCTCACCACGGACAGGGTTATCGACTGAAGCTTTCTTT
TRBJ2-3 | TRBV2 | . | TRBD1 | CASRGDRGQGDTQYF | TGTGCCAGCAGGGGGGACAGGGGGCAGGGAGATACGCAGTATTTT
TRBJ1-1 | TRBV5-1 | . | . | CASSRTSYTEAFF | TGCGCCAGCAGCAGAACTTCATACACTGAAGCTTTCTTT
TRBJ1-4 | TRBV3-1/TRBV3-2 | . | . | CASSQDVGAAPNEKLFF | TGTGCCAGCAGCCAAGATGTGGGGGCAGCGCCTAATGAAAAACTGTTTTTT
TRBJ2-1 | TRBV18 | . | . | CASSPRTRPYNEQFF | TGTGCCAGCTCACCAAGAACTCGCCCCTACAATGAGCAGTTCTTC
TRBJ2-5 | TRBV30 | . | . | CAWSVRRETQYF | TGTGCCTGGAGTGTACGTCGGGAGACCCAGTACTTC
TRBJ1-1 | TRBV19 | . | . | CASRTLGGEEAFF | TGTGCCAGTAGAACCCTTGGGGGGGAAGAAGCTTTCTTT
TRBJ2-3 | TRBV6-5 | . | . | CASSSHGQRFHTQYF | TGTGCCAGCAGTTCACACGGACAGCGCTTTCATACGCAGTATTTT
TRBJ2-7 | TRBV6-5 | . | . | CASRQDQNSYEQYF | TGTGCCAGCAGGCAAGATCAGAATTCCTACGAGCAGTACTTC
TRBJ2-7 | TRBV2 | . | . | CASSVQSYEQYF | TGTGCCAGCAGTGTACAGAGTTACGAGCAGTACTTC
TRBJ2-7 | TRBV7-2 | . | TRBD2 | CASSLAGSGGVQQYF | TGTGCCAGCAGCTTAGCGGGTAGCGGGGGTGTGCAGCAGTACTTC
TRBJ2-7 | TRBV4-3 | once | TRBD1 | CASSPASPGQGDYEQYF | TGCGCCAGCAGCCCCGCTTCCCCGGGACAGGGGGATTACGAGCAGTACTTC
TRBJ1-1 | TRBV9 | . | . | CASSARTANTEAFF | TGTGCCAGCAGCGCTCGGACAGCCAACACTGAAGCTTTCTTT
TRBJ1-1 | TRBV30 | . | . | CAWQSSGTEAFF | TGTGCCTGGCAATCATCGGGGACTGAAGCTTTCTTT
TRBJ2-7 | TRBV7-2 | . | . | CASSLVPMAGDSYEQYF | TGTGCCAGCAGCTTAGTCCCTATGGCGGGCGATTCCTACGAGCAGTACTTC
TRBJ2-6 | TRBV11-1 | . | . | CASSLARELANVLTF | TGTGCCAGCAGCTTAGCTCGGGAGCTGGCCAACGTCCTGACTTTC
TRBJ2-1 | TRBV2 | . | TRBD1 | CASSPGTGGVNEQFF | TGTGCCAGCAGCCCCGGGACAGGGGGAGTAAATGAGCAGTTCTTC
TRBJ2-3 | TRBV7-2 | . | . | CASSSLQGYTDTQYF | TGTGCCAGCAGCTCTCTACAGGGTTACACAGATACGCAGTATTTT
TRBJ1-3 | TRBV9 | . | TRBD1 | CASSPGQGAPGNTIYF | TGTGCCAGCAGCCCGGGACAGGGGGCGCCCGGAAACACCATATATTTT
TRBJ2-1 | TRBV7-2 | . | TRBD1 | CASSLVGTGNNEQFF | TGTGCCAGCAGCTTAGTAGGGACAGGGAACAATGAGCAGTTCTTC
TRBJ2-5 | TRBV6-2/TRBV6-3 | . | TRBD2 | CASSRPSGGLQETQYF | TGTGCCAGCAGTAGGCCCAGCGGGGGCCTCCAAGAGACCCAGTACTTC
TRBJ2-2 | TRBV3-1/TRBV3-2 | . | TRBD2 | CASRNEAGAHTGELFF | TGTGCCAGCAGAAATGAAGCGGGGGCCCACACCGGGGAGCTGTTTTTT
TRBJ1-3 | TRBV6-2/TRBV6-3 | . | . | CASSYLGATSGNTIYF | TGTGCCAGCAGTTATCTGGGGGCCACCTCTGGAAACACCATATATTTT
TRBJ2-7 | TRBV4-1 | few | TRBD1 | CASSQGDRDSYEQYF | TGCGCCAGCAGCCAAGGGGACAGGGACTCCTACGAGCAGTACTTC
TRBJ2-2 | TRBV6-2/TRBV6-3 | . | . | CASSYSRLLEAGELFF | TGTGCCAGCAGTTACTCGAGGCTGCTGGAGGCCGGGGAGCTGTTTTTT
TRBJ2-1 | TRBV9 | . | TRBD2 | CASSPTSGGLYNEQFF | TGTGCCAGCAGCCCTACTAGCGGGGGACTCTACAATGAGCAGTTCTTC
TRBJ2-1 | TRBV29-1 | . | TRBD2 | CSAERGAQFNEQFF | TGCAGCGCTGAGCGGGGGGCACAATTCAATGAGCAGTTCTTC
TRBJ2-3 | TRBV19 | . | . | CATCEAWGTDTQYF | TGTGCCACCTGCGAGGCTTGGGGCACAGATACGCAGTATTTT
TRBJ2-5 | TRBV5-4 | . | . | CASSLGAVQETQYF | TGTGCCAGCAGCTTAGGAGCGGTCCAAGAGACCCAGTACTTC
TRBJ1-5 | TRBV11-1 | . | TRBD1 | CASSVDREQPQHF | TGTGCCAGCAGCGTTGACAGGGAACAGCCCCAGCATTTT
TRBJ2-3 | TRBV6-4 | . | . | CASSDSPSGTDTQYF | TGTGCCAGCAGTGACTCGCCAAGCGGCACAGATACGCAGTATTTT
TRBJ1-2 | TRBV6-5 | . | TRBD1 | CASSPRQGHGYTF | TGTGCCAGCAGTCCCCGACAGGGACATGGCTACACCTTC
TRBJ1-1 | TRBV18 | . | . | CASSPSVDNVAFF | TGTGCCAGCTCACCCAGTGTCGACAACGTGGCTTTCTTT
TRBJ2-5 | TRBV4-2 | . | . | CASSQLPGHETQYF | TGTGCCAGCAGCCAATTGCCGGGACACGAGACCCAGTACTTC
TRBJ2-6 | TRBV4-3 | . | TRBD1 | CASSQDLAGGVVGANVLTF | TGCGCCAGCAGCCAAGATCTGGCAGGGGGCGTAGTAGGGGCCAACGTCCTGACTTTC
TRBJ1-3 | TRBV27 | . | TRBD1 | CASSPTGGSGNTIYF | TGTGCCAGCAGCCCCACAGGGGGCTCTGGAAACACCATATATTTT
TRBJ1-5 | TRBV12-3/TRBV12-4 | . | . | CASSQNSNQPQHF | TGTGCCAGCAGTCAGAATAGCAATCAGCCCCAGCATTTT
TRBJ2-4 | TRBV21-1 | . | . | CASSPHDRVNIQYF | TGTGCCAGCAGCCCCCATGACAGGGTAAACATTCAGTACTTC
TRBJ2-5 | TRBV6-2/TRBV6-3 | . | TRBD2 | CASSYSSGGGTQYF | TGTGCCAGCAGTTACTCGAGTGGCGGGGGGACCCAGTACTTC
TRBJ1-5 | TRBV2 | . | . | CASSQGYGQPQHF | TGTGCCAGCAGCCAGGGGTACGGTCAGCCCCAGCATTTT
TRBJ1-2 | TRBV6-6 | . | TRBD1 | CASSYLRPTGGDGYTF | TGTGCCAGCAGTTACTTACGCCCGACAGGGGGCGACGGCTACACCTTC
TRBJ2-3 | TRBV5-1 | once | . | CASSLTTGSTDTQYF | TGCGCCAGCAGCTTGACTACAGGGAGCACAGATACGCAGTATTTT
TRBJ2-5 | TRBV19 | few | . | CASSIGQQETQYF | TGTGCCAGTAGTATTGGGCAGCAAGAGACCCAGTACTTC
TRBJ1-1 | TRBV12-3/TRBV12-4 | . | . | CASSLAGVTAAFF | TGTGCCAGCAGTTTAGCGGGTGTGACAGCAGCTTTCTTT
TRBJ1-1 | TRBV5-4 | . | . | CASSLDRTEAFF | TGTGCCAGCAGCTTGGACAGGACTGAAGCTTTCTTT
TRBJ2-7 | TRBV20-1 | . | TRBD1 | CSASGPGQKTYEQYF | TGCAGTGCTAGTGGACCGGGACAGAAGACCTACGAGCAGTACTTC
TRBJ1-1 | TRBV2 | . | . | CASMVGGGTEAFF | TGTGCCAGCATGGTGGGGGGAGGCACTGAAGCTTTCTTT
TRBJ1-2 | TRBV5-1 | . | TRBD1 | CASSLASSTGYYGYTF | TGCGCCAGCAGCTTGGCTAGTTCGACAGGGTACTATGGCTACACCTTC
TRBJ2-1 | TRBV19 | . | TRBD1 | CASCQLTGTGDQPQFF | TGTGCCAGTTGCCAACTCACCGGGACAGGGGATCAACCGCAGTTCTTC
TRBJ1-2 | TRBV6-2/TRBV6-3 | . | TRBD1 | CASSFDRDYGYTF | TGTGCCAGCAGTTTTGACAGGGACTATGGCTACACCTTC
TRBJ2-1 | TRBV19 | few | . | CASSITSFRGNEQFF | TGTGCCAGTAGTATAACTTCGTTTCGGGGTAATGAGCAGTTCTTC
TRBJ1-1 | TRBV29-1 | . | . | CSVEAGMNTEAFF | TGCAGCGTTGAAGCAGGGATGAACACTGAAGCTTTCTTT
TRBJ1-2 | TRBV7-9 | . | TRBD1 | CALTGALSVYGYTF | TGTGCCTTGACAGGGGCCCTAAGCGTCTATGGCTACACCTTC